Below are 7 T cell receptor beta chains sequenced from a single sample in a study of shared clonotypes between healthy human individuals. Data came from immunoSEQ multiplex PCR; TCRdb stores just in-frame clones and leaves some out. Here the sample spans over a million clones, approximately 80% being singletons. Sequenced: memory CD4+ T cells from PBMCs. The subset denotes: CD45RA-negative fraction. These receptors were taken from a man in his late teens or twenties in good health. Some clones in this sample may be carry-over from other donors' samples.

The chain couples TRBV18 to TRBJ2-2; a weak D match, TRBD1 (6 bases). Germline V lookup: CDR1 KGHSH, CDR2 LQKENI. This CDR3 has 16 residues. The V and J ends lost 0 bases and 5 bases respectively, with 13 bases between them. The CDR3 loop reads CASSPPVGAGTGELFF. Written as DNA, the CDR3 is TGTGCCAGCTCACCACCGGTGGGGGCAGGAACCGGGGAGCTGTTTTTT.

The chain employs TRBV27 and TRBJ2-7, with D possibly called TRBD1 or TRBD2 (5 bases each). In germline, CDR1 is MNHEY, CDR2 SMNVEV (reference sequence). V was pared by 8 bases and J by 4 bases, with 9 bases between. This CDR3 region has 11 residues. In DNA, the CDR3 is TGTGCCAGCGCCAGGGAGTACGAGCAGTACTTC. This gives the protein CASAREYEQYF.

This clone was counted only a few times. The chain recombines TRBV11-2 with TRBJ2-7; no clear D. Germline values: CDR1 SGHAT, CDR2 FQNNGV. CDR3 length: 13 amino acids. The V gene lost 5 bases and the J gene lost 2 bases, with 10 bases spanning the gap. The CDR3 bases are TGTGCCAGCAGCGTGGGCGCCCCCTACGAGCAGTACTTC. Its protein product is CASSVGAPYEQYF. Looking up the rest from reference TRBV11-2 and TRBJ2-7 gives the full variable domain: EAGVAQSPRYKIIEKRQSVAFWCNPISGHATLYWYQQILGQGPKLLIQFQNNGVVDDSQLPKDRFSAERLKGVDSTLKIQPAKLEDSAVYLCASSVGAPYEQYFGPGTRLTVT.

This clone was counted only a few times. The J gene is TRBJ2-1, the V gene TRBV28; 12 nucleotides agree with TRBD2. The CDR3 runs 16 residues. From germline, CDR1 is MDHEN and CDR2 SYDVKM. V was pared by 6 bases and J by 9 bases, with 12 bases of the junction left unmatched. The CDR3 nucleotides are TGTGCCAGCAGGGGGTCTAGCGGGAGGGCCTGGGGTGAGCAGTTCTTC. Translating gives CASRGSSGRAWGEQFF.

This chain connects TRBV5-8 to TRBJ1-5, with TRBD1 matching 8 bases. The germline gives CDR1 SGHTS, CDR2 YDEGEE. The length of the CDR3 is 15 residues. The J segment lost 9 bases and the V segment lost 0 bases, leaving 8 bases of the junction unmatched. CDR3 nucleotides: TGTGCCAGCAGCTTGGGGCCGGACAGGGTACCGCCCCAGCATTTT. It codes for CASSLGPDRVPPQHF.

In DNA form, the CDR3 reads TGTGCCAGCAGCTCCCGAACAAGACAGGGCCCAAATGAAAAACTGTTTTTT. Translated: CASSSRTRQGPNEKLFF. The chain has TRBV5-6 and TRBJ1-4; 7 nucleotides align to TRBD1. Germline V gives CDR1 SGHDT, CDR2 YYEEEE. V lost 3 bases and J lost 5; bases outside the gene matches: 13. The CDR3 totals 17 residues.

The J gene is TRBJ1-4, the V gene TRBV29-1; no clear D. This CDR3 region has 15 residues. CDR1 is SQVTM, CDR2 ANQGSEA, per germline. Trimming cost V 4 bases and J 8 bases, with 20 bases left between them. The CDR3 DNA sequence: TGCAGCGTTGGGGCTGGGGATAGGGCTGGGGAAAAACTGTTTTTT. This gives the protein CSVGAGDRAGEKLFF.